This T cell receptor beta chain was recovered during a study of identical twins. TCRdb used MiXCR to reprocess the 5' RACE reads, holding one entry per CDR3 protein. The data show some 600,000 distinct CDR3 sequences, about 7% seen once. J lost 4 bases, V lost 5 bases, and 8 bases had no gene match. The CDR3 totals 15 residues. Germline loops: CDR1 LNHDA, CDR2 SQIVND (reference sequence). This clonotype was seen a few times. This sample also appeared in a second study, on yellow fever vaccine responses in identical twins.

The chain joins TRBV19 to TRBJ1-5, with 7 bases aligning to TRBD1. The TCR originated in a woman aged 18-35 years in good health. Sequenced input: PBMCs. CDR3 in DNA: TGTGCCAGTAGTCGTAACCGGGACAGAAATCAGCCCCAGCATTTT. It specifies CASSRNRDRNQPQHF.